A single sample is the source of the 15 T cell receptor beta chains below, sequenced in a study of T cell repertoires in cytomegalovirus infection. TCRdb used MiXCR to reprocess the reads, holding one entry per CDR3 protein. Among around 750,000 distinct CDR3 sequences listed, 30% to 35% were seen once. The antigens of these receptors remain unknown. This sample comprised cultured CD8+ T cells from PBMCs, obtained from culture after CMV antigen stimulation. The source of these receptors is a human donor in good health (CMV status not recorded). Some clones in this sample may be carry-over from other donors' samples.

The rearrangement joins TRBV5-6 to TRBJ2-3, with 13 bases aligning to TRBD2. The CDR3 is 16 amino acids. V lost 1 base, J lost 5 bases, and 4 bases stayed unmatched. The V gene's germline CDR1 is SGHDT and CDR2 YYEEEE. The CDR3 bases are TGTGCCAGCAGCTTGACTAGCGGGGGGGCGTTAGATACGCAGTATTTT. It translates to CASSLTSGGALDTQYF.

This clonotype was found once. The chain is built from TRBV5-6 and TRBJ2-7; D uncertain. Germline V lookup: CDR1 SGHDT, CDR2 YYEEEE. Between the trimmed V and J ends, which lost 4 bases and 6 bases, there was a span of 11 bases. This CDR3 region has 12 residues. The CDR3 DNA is TGTGCCAGCAGCCAGGATAGCCGCGAGCAGTACTTC. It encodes CASSQDSREQYF.

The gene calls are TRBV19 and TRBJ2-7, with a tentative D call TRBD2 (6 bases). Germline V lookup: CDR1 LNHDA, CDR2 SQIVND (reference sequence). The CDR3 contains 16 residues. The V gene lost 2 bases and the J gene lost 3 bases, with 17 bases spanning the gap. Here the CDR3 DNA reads TGTGCCAGTAGTATAACCGGGAGTAGCGGTCTCTACGAGCAGTACTTC. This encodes CASSITGSSGLYEQYF. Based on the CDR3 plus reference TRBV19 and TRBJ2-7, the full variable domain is DGGITQSPKYLFRKEGQNVTLSCEQNLNHDAMYWYRQDPGQGLRLIYYSQIVNDFQKGDIAEGYSVSREKKESFPLTVTSAQKNPTAFYLCASSITGSSGLYEQYFGPGTRLTVT.

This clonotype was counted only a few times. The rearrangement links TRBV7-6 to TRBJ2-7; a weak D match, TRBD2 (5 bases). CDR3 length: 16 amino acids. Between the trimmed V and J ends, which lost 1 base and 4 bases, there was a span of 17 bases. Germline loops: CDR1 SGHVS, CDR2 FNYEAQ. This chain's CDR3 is CASSLEGWENPYEQYF. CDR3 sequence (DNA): TGTGCCAGCAGCTTAGAGGGATGGGAGAATCCGTACGAGCAGTACTTC.

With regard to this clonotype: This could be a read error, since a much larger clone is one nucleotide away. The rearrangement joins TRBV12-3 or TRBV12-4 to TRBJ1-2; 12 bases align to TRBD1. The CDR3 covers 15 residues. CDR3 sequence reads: CVSSHPGQGANGYTF. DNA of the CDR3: TGTGTCAGCAGTCATCCGGGACAGGGGGCAAACGGCTACACCTTC.

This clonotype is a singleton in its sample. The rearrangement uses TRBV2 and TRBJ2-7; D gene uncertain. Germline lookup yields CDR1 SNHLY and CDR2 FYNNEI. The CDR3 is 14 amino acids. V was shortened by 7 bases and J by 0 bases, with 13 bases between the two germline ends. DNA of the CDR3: TGTGCCAGCATTCGACTTTCCCCCTCCTACGAGCAGTACGTC. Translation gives CASIRLSPSYEQYV.

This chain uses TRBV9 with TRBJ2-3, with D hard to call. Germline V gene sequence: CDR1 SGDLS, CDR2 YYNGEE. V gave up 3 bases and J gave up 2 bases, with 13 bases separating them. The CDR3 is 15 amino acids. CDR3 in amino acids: CASSGTESFTDTQYF. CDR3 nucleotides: TGTGCCAGCAGCGGGACCGAATCCTTCACAGATACGCAGTATTTT.

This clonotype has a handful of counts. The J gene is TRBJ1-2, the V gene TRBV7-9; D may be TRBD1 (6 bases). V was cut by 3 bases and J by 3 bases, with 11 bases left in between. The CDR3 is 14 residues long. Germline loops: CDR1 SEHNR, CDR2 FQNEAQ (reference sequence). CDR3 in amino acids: CASSFEAGDYGYTF. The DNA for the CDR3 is TGTGCCAGCAGCTTCGAAGCAGGGGACTATGGCTACACCTTC. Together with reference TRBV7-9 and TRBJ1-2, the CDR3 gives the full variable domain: DTGVSQNPRHKITKRGQNVTFRCDPISEHNRLYWYRQTLGQGPEFLTYFQNEAQLEKSRLLSDRFSAERPKGSFSTLEIQRTEQGDSAMYLCASSFEAGDYGYTFGSGTRLTVV.

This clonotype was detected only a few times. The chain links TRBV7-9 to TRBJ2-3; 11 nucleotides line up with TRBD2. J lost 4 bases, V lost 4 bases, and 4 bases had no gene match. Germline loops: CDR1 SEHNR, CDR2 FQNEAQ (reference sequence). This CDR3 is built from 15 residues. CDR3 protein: CASSSPGLAADTQYF. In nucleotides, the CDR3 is TGTGCCAGCAGCTCCCCGGGACTAGCGGCAGATACGCAGTATTTT.

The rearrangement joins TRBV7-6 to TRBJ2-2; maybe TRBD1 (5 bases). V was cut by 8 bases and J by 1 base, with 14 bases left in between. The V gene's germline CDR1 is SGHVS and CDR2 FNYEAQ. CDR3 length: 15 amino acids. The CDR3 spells CASRELQVNTGELFF. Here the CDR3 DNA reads TGTGCCAGCCGCGAACTACAGGTGAACACCGGGGAGCTGTTTTTT.

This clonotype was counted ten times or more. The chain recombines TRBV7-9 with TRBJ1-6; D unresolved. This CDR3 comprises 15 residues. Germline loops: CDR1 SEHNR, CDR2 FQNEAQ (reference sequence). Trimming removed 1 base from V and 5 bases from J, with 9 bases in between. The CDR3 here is CASSLGSSNNSPLHF. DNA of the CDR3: TGTGCCAGCAGCTTAGGTAGCAGTAATAATTCACCCCTCCACTTT.

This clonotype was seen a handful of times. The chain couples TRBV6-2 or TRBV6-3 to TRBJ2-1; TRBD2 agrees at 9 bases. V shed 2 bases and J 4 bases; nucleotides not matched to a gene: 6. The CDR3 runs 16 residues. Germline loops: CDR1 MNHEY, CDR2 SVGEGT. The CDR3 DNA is TGTGCCAGCAGTTACGAAAGCGGGGGGCCTTACAATGAGCAGTTCTTC. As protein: CASSYESGGPYNEQFF.

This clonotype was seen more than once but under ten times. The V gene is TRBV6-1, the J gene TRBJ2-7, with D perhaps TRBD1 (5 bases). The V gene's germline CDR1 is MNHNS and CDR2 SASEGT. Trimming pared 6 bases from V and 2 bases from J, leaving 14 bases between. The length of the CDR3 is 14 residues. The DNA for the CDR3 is TGTGCCAGCAGAAAGATACAGGATGCCTACGAGCAGTACGTC. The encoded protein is CASRKIQDAYEQYV.

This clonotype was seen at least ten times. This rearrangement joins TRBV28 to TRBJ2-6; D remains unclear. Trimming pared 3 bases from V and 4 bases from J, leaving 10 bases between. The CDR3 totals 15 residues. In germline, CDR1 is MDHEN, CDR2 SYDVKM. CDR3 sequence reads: CASSLITRGANVLTF. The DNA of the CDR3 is TGTGCCAGCAGTTTGATCACAAGGGGGGCCAACGTCCTGACTTTC.

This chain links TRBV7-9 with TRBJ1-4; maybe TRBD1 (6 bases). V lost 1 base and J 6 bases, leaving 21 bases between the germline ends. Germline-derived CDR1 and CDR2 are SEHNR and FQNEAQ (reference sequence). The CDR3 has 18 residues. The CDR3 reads CASSLVGTWGVNDEKLFF. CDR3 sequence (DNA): TGTGCCAGCAGCTTAGTAGGGACATGGGGTGTCAACGATGAAAAACTGTTTTTT. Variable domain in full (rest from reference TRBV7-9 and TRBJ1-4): DTGVSQNPRHKITKRGQNVTFRCDPISEHNRLYWYRQTLGQGPEFLTYFQNEAQLEKSRLLSDRFSAERPKGSFSTLEIQRTEQGDSAMYLCASSLVGTWGVNDEKLFFGSGTQLSVL.